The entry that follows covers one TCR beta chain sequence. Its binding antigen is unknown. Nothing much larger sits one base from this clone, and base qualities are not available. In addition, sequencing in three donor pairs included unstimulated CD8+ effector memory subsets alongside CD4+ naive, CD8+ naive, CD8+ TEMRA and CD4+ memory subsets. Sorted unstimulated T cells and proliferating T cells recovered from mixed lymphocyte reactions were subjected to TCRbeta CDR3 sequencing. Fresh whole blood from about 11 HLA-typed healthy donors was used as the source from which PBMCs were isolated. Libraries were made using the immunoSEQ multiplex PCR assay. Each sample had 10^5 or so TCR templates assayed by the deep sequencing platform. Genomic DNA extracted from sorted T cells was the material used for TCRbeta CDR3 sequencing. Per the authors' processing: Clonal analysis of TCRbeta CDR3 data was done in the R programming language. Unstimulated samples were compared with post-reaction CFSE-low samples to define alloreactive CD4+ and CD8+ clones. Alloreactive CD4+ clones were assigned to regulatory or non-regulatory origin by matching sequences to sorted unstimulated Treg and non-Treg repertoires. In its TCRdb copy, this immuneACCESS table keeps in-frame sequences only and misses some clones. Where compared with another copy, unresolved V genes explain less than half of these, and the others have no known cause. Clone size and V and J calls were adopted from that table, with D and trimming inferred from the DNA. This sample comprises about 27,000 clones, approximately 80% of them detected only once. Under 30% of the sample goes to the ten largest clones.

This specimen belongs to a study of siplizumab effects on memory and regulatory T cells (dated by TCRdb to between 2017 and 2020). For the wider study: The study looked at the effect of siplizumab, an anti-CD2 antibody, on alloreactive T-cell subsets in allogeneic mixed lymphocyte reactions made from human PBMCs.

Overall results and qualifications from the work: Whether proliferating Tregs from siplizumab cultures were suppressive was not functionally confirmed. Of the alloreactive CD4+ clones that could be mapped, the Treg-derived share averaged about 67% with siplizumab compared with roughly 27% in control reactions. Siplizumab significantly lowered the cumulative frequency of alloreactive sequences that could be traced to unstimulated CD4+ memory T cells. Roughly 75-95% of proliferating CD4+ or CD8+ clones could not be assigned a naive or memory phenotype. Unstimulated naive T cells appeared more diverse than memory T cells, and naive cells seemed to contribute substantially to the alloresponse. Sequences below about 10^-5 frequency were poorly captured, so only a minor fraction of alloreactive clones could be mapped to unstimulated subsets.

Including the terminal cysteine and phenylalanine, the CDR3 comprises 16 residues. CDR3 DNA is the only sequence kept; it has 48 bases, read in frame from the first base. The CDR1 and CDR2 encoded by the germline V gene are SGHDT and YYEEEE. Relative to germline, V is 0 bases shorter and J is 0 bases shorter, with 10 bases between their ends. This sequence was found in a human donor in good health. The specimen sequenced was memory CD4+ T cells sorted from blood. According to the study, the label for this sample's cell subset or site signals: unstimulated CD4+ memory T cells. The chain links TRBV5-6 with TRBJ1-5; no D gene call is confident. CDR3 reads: CASSLAGRISNQPQHF. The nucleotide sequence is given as TGTGCCAGCAGCTTGGCCGGCCGGATTAGCAATCAGCCCCAGCATTTT.